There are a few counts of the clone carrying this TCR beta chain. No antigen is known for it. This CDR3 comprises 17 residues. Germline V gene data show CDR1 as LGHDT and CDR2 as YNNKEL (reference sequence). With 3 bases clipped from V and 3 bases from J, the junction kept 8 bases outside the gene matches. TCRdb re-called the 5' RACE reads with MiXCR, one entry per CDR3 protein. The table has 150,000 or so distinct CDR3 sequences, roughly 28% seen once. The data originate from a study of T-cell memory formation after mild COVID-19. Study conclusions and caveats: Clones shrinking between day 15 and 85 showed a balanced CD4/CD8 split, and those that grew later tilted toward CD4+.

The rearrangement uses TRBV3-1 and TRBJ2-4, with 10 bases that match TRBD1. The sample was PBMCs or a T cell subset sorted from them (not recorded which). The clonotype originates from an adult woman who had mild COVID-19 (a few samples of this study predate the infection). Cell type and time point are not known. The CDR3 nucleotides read TGTGCCAGCAGCCAGGAGGACAGGGGGTATGACAAAAACATTCAGTACTTC. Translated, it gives CASSQEDRGYDKNIQYF.